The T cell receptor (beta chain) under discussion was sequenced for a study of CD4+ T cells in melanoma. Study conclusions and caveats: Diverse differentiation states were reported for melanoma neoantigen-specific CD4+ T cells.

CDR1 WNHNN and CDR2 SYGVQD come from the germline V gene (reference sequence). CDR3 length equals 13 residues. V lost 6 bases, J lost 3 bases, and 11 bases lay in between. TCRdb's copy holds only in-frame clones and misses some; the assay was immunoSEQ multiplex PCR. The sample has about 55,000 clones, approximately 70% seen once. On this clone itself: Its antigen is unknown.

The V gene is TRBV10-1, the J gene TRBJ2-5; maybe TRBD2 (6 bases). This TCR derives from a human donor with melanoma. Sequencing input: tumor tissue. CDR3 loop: CASRPGEKETQYF. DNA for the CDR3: TGCGCCAGCAGACCGGGGGAGAAAGAGACCCAGTACTTC.